This T cell receptor beta chain was captured in a study of blood T cells in healthy people across ages. Study conclusions and caveats: Those diversity estimates obtained from one million T cells were thought to be underestimates.

Primers used in a second PCR of about 6 to 11 cycles were a sample-barcoded 5' primer and a J-beta primer mix. With 12 random nucleotides, a template-switch adaptor tagged each individual cDNA molecule. TCRdb re-called the 5' RACE reads through MiXCR, storing one row per CDR3 protein. Counted here are over a million distinct CDR3 sequences, around two fifths occurring once; the ten biggest clones make up approximately 7.9%. Regarding this clonotype: Its antigen is unknown.

Approximately 9 milliliters of peripheral blood were drawn from each donor into EDTA-treated tubes. Isolating PBMCs gave at least 6 million of these cells per sample. The J segment lost 6 bases and the V segment lost 2 bases, leaving 15 bases of the junction unmatched. CDR3 length: 19 residues. Germline values: CDR1 SGHVS, CDR2 FQNEAQ. The rearrangement uses TRBV7-8 and TRBJ2-1, with TRBD2 matching 11 bases. Sequencing was done on a sample of blood. This clonotype originated in a woman under 30 in good health. In nucleotides, the CDR3 is TGTGCCAGCAGCTTATCAGTAGCGGGGGGGGCCGAATTGGGCAATGAGCAGTTCTTC. This gives the protein CASSLSVAGGAELGNEQFF.